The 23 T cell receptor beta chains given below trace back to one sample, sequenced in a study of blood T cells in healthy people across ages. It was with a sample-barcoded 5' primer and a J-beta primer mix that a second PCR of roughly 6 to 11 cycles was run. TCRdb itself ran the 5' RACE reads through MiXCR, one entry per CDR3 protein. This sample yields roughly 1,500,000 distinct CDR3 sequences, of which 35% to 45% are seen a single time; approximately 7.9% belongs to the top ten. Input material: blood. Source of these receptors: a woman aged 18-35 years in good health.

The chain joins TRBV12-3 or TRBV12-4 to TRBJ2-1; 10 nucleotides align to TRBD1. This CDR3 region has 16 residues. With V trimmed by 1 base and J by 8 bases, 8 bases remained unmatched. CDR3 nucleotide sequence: TGTGCCAGCAGTTTAGGGGGGGGACAGGGGAGAGATGAGCAGTTCTTC. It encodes CASSLGGGQGRDEQFF.

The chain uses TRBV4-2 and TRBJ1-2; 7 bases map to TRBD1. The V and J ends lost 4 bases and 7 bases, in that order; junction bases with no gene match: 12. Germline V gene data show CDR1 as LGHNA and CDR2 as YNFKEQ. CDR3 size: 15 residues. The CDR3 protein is CASSPDGTESCGYTF. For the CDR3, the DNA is TGTGCCAGCAGCCCCGACGGGACAGAGTCCTGTGGCTACACCTTC.

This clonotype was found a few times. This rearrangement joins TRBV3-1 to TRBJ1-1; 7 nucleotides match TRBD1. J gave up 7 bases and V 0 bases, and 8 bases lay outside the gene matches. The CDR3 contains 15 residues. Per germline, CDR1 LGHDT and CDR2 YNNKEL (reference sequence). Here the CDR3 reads CASSQDRDSYREAFF. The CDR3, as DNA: TGTGCCAGCAGCCAAGATCGGGACAGTTACCGTGAAGCTTTCTTT.

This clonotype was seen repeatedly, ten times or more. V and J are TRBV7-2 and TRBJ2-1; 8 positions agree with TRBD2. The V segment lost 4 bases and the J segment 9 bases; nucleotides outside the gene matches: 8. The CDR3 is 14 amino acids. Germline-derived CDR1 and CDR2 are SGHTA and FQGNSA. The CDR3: CASSSHPGGAEQFF. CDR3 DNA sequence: TGTGCCAGCAGCTCCCATCCGGGGGGGGCTGAGCAGTTCTTC.

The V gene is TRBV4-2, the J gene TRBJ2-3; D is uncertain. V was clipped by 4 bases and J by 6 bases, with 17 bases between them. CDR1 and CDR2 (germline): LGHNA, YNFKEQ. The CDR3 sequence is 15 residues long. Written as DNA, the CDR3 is TGTGCCAGCAGCCTGGGCCTAGAAGTGGTGGATACGCAGTATTTT. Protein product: CASSLGLEVVDTQYF.

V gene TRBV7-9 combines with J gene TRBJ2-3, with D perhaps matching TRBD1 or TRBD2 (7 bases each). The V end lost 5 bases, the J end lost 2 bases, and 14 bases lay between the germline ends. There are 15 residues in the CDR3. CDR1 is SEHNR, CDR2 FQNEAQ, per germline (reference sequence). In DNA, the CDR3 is TGTGCCAGCAGCCGGGGGGACAGTTCCACAGATACGCAGTATTTT. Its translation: CASSRGDSSTDTQYF.

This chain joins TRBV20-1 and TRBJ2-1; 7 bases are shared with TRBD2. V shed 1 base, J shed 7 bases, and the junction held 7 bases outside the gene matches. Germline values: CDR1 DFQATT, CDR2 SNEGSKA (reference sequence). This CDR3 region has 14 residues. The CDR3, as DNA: TGCAGTGCTAGAGTGGGGGGAGGGCTTAATGAGCAGTTCTTC. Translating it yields CSARVGGGLNEQFF.

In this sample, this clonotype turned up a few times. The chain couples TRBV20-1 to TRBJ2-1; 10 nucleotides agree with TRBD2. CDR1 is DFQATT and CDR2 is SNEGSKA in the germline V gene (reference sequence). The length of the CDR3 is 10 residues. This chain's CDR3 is CETSGNEQFF. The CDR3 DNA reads TGCGAGACTAGCGGGAATGAGCAGTTCTTC.

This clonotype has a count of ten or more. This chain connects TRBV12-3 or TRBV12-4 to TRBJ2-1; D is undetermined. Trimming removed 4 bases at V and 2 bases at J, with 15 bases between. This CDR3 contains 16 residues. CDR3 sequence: CASSSSGPVTYNEQFF. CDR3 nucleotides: TGTGCCAGCAGTTCATCCGGGCCTGTCACCTACAATGAGCAGTTCTTC.

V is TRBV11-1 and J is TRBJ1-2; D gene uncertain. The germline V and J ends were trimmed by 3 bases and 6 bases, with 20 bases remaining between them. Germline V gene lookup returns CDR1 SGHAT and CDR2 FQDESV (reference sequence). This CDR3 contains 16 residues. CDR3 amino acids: CASSFPGSPRENGYTF. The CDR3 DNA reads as TGTGCCAGCAGCTTTCCGGGGAGCCCCAGAGAGAATGGCTACACCTTC.

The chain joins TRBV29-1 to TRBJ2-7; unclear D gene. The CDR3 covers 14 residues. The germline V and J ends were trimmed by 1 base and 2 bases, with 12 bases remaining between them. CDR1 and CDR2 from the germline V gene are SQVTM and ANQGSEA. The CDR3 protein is CSVEVARDPYEQYF. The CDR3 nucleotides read TGCAGCGTTGAAGTTGCGAGAGATCCCTACGAGCAGTACTTC.

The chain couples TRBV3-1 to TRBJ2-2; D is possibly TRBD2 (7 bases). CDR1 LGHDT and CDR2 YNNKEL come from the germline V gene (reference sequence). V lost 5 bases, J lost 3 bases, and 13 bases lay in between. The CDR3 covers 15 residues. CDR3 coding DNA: TGTGCCAGCAGCTCTGGGGGGGGCGACACCGGGGAGCTGTTTTTT. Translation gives CASSSGGGDTGELFF.

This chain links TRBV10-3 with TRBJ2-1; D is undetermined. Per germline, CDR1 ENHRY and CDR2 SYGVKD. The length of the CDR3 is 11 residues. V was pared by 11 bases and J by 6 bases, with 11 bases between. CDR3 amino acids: CAHTDGNEQFF. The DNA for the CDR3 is TGTGCCCATACTGATGGCAATGAGCAGTTCTTC.

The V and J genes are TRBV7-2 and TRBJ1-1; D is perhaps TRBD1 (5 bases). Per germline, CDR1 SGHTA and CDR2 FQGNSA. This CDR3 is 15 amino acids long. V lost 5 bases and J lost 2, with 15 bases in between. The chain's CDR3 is CASSPTVMANTEAFF. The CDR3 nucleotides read TGTGCCAGCAGCCCGACAGTCATGGCAAACACTGAAGCTTTCTTT.

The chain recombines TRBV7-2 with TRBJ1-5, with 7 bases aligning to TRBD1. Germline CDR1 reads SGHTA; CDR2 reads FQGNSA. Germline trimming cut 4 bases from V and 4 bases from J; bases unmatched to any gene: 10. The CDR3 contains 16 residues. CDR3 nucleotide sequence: TGTGCCAGCAGCTCAGACAGGGAGCCTATTAATCAGCCCCAGCATTTT. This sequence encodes CASSSDREPINQPQHF. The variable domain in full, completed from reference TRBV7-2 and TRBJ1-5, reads GAGVSQSPSNKVTEKGKDVELRCDPISGHTALYWYRQSLGQGLEFLIYFQGNSAPDKSGLPSDRFSAERTGGSVSTLTIQRTQQEDSAVYLCASSSDREPINQPQHFGDGTRLSIL.

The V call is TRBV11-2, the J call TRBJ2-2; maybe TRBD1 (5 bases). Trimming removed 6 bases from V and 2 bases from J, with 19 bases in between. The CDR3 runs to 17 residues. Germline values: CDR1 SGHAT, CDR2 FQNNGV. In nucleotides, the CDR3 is TGTGCCAGCAGGCCAACCCCCAGGGCTTCAAACACCGGGGAGCTGTTTTTT. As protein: CASRPTPRASNTGELFF.

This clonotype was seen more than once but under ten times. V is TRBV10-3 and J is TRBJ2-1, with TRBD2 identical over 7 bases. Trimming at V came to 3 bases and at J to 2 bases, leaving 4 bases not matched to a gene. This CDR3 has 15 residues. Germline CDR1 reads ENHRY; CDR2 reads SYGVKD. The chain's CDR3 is CAISDRAGAYNEQFF. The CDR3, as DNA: TGTGCCATCAGTGATCGCGCGGGGGCCTACAATGAGCAGTTCTTC.

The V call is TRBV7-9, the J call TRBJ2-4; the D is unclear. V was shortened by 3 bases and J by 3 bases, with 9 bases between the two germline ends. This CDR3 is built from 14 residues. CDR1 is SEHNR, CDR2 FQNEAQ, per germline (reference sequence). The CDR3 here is CASSFDRGKNIQYF. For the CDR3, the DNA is TGTGCCAGCAGCTTCGACCGAGGCAAAAACATTCAGTACTTC. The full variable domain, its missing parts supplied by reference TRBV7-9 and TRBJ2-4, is DTGVSQNPRHKITKRGQNVTFRCDPISEHNRLYWYRQTLGQGPEFLTYFQNEAQLEKSRLLSDRFSAERPKGSFSTLEIQRTEQGDSAMYLCASSFDRGKNIQYFGAGTRLSVL.

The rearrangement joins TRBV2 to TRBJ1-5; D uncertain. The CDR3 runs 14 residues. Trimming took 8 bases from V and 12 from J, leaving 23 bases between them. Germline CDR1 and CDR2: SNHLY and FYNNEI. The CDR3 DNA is TGTGCCAGCGGAGCCCCCCTCAATCTTATGGTCCAGCATTTT. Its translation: CASGAPLNLMVQHF.

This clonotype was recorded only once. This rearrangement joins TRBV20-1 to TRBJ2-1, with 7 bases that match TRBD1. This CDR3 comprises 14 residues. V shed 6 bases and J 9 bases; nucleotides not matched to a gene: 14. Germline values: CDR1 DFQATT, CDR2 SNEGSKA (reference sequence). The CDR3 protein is CSAHDRVRSSEQFF. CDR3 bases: TGCAGTGCCCACGACAGGGTTCGATCAAGTGAGCAGTTCTTC.

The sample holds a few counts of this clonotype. Written as DNA, the CDR3 is TGCAGTGCTAGAGATGTTCTAGCGGATAGCACAGATACGCAGTATTTT. Translation: CSARDVLADSTDTQYF. The V gene is TRBV20-1, the J gene TRBJ2-3, with 7 bases matching TRBD2. Germline V gene data show CDR1 as DFQATT and CDR2 as SNEGSKA (reference sequence). CDR3 length: 16 residues. The junction had 6 bases not matched to a gene; V was cut back by 0 bases and J by 0 bases.

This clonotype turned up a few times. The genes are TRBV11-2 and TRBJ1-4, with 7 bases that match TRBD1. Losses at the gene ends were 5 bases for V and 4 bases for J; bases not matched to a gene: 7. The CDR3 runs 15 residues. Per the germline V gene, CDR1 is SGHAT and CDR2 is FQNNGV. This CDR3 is CASSPGQAFNEKLFF. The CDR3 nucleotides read TGTGCCAGCAGCCCCGGACAGGCCTTTAATGAAAAACTGTTTTTT.

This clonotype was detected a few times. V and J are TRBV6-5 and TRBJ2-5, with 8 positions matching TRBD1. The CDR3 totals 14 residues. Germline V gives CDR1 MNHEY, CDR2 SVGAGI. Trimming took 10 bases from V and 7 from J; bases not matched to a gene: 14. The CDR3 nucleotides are TGTGCCACCCGGACAGGGAATGGCCTCCGGACCCAGTACTTC. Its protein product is CATRTGNGLRTQYF.